Included here is one T cell receptor beta chain sequence, with context. Its recognized antigen is unknown. The input lacks base qualities; no much larger clone sits a single base away. Looking up the germline V gene yields CDR1 SGHTA and CDR2 FQGNSA. The CDR3 spans 16 residues, from the cysteine through the phenylalanine. Only CDR3 DNA is held: 48 bases, read in frame from base 1. Compared with germline, V lacks 5 bases and J lacks 9 bases; bases without a gene match: 12. TCR beta rearrangements were amplified from genomic DNA isolated from peripheral blood, not from sorted cells or RNA. The data were obtained in a study of T cell repertoires in aging, cancer and after chemotherapy (dated by TCRdb to between 2018 and 2021). For context, the study as a whole: The donors fell into six age groups ranging from 30 or younger to 70 or older, and each group had at least three individuals. In the solid tumor group, the paired samples taken before and after chemotherapy came from brain tumor (glioblastoma) patients given temozolomide-based therapy. In total, the full dataset held 7.5 million to 9.5 million TCR reads. To look at immunoaging and at how T cells reconstitute after chemotherapy, the study profiled TCR beta repertoires in peripheral blood from both healthy donors and cancer patients. The cohort comprised about 220 cancer patients, 90 to 94 with hematological and fewer than 140 with solid cancers, plus 95 healthy donors as a reference group. Study-wide conclusions, independent of this receptor: Significantly lower blood TCR diversity and higher clonality were observed in untreated patients with hematological or solid cancers than in age-matched healthy donors. It was noted by the authors that conclusions about immunological memory after chemotherapy cannot be drawn from the repertoire data. In both cancer cohorts, median generation probability rose over the chemotherapy interval, which suggests that the repertoire was reconstituted through rebound thymic output. Declining TCR diversity with age in healthy donors was mainly explained by loss of richness; in cancer patients, loss of evenness also contributed.

Multiplex touch-down PCR with a mixed TRB-A/B primer pool was used to amplify rearranged TRB sequences covering the V, D and J segments. Illumina adapters and sample indices were attached to the amplicons through two consecutive PCR reactions run with Phusion HS II polymerase. Amplicons were gel-purified with the NucleoSpin Gel and PCR Clean-up kit, then checked with Qubit and an Agilent 2100 Bioanalyzer. Sequencing of the libraries was done on an Illumina MiSeq with paired-end, single-indexed 600-cycle runs. In the paper's pipeline: MiXCR versions 2.12 and 3.0.5 were used to process TRB sequences. Each unique CDR3 nucleotide sequence was counted as one clone, and only productive sequences with at least two reads were retained. Repertoire metrics included Shannon diversity, evenness, clonality (one minus evenness), and alpha-parameterized diversity profiles from alpha 0 to 5. Generation probabilities of clones in paired pre- and post-chemotherapy samples were computed with the IGoR algorithm. TCRdb trimmed the raw reads at Q25, called clones with MiXCR and kept productive beta chains. When rows share a CDR3 protein, they turn into one entry using the most common DNA and genes. What appears here as the V and J calls and clone size reflects TCRdb's work, not the paper's. The sample table records roughly 1,700 distinct CDR3 sequences; 30% to 35% of these occur just once. Around a quarter of the sample goes to the ten largest clones.

Sequenced: blood. The rearrangement combines TRBV7-2 with TRBJ2-7; the junction holds 14 bases that match TRBD2. The source is a human donor with a solid tumor. The donor label of this sample is uncertain. The CDR3 protein: CASSPERLAGGLGQYF. The nucleotide sequence is given as TGTGCCAGCAGCCCAGAGAGACTAGCGGGAGGGCTGGGGCAGTACTTC.